Listed below are T cell receptor beta chains from one sample, sequenced in a study of T-cell reconstitution after alpha-beta-depleted transplantation in children. Each CDR3 protein gets one entry after TCRdb re-called the PCR reads with MiXCR. The sample records about 120,000 distinct CDR3 sequences, 20% to 25% being singletons. The starting material was PBMCs, mostly from graft donor cells, obtained 180 days after TCRalphabeta/CD19-depleted stem cell transplant. These receptors were obtained from a male patient aged 2 to 10 who had a stem cell transplant for chronic granulomatous disease, so the T cells may come from the graft donor. Each CDR3 is given with its conserved first and last residue. D genes are given only for firm matches. Size is stated for part of the rows, as once, few or many counts, or as a class when the clone is expanded.

V gene,J gene,clone size,D gene,CDR3 DNA,CDR3 protein
TRBV18,TRBJ2-3,many,NA,TGTGCCAGCTCACCACCGGCGGCAGATACGCAGTATTTT,CASSPPAADTQYF
TRBV3-1,TRBJ2-1,NA,NA,TGTGCCAGCAGCCAAGATCCTCACAATGAGCAGTTCTTC,CASSQDPHNEQFF
TRBV20-1,TRBJ2-7,few,TRBD1,TGCAGTGCTAGGGACAGGGAGAACGGTGTTCCCTACGAGCAGTACTTC,CSARDRENGVPYEQYF
TRBV15,TRBJ2-1,many,NA,TGTGCCACCAGCAGAGATAAGCACAGGGACAATGAGCAGTTCTTC,CATSRDKHRDNEQFF
TRBV28,TRBJ2-3,NA,TRBD2,TGTGCCGCAACTAGCGGGCCAGCAGATACGCAGTATTTT,CAATSGPADTQYF
TRBV2,TRBJ2-2,many,NA,TGTGCCAGTACCACGAACACCGGGGAGCTGTTTTTT,CASTTNTGELFF
TRBV20-1,TRBJ2-3,few,NA,TGCAGTGCTAGAGAGGGGCTCACAGATACGCAGTATTTT,CSAREGLTDTQYF
TRBV12-3/TRBV12-4,TRBJ2-3,many,TRBD2,TGTGCCAGCAGTTTAGAAGGACTAGCGGGGGGCACAGATACGCAGTATTTT,CASSLEGLAGGTDTQYF
TRBV30,TRBJ2-2,few,NA,TGTGCCTGGATCAGTCAGGGTAGAACCGGGGAGCTGTTTTTT,CAWISQGRTGELFF
TRBV20-1,TRBJ2-2,NA,TRBD1,TGCAGTGCTAGAGATTTCGGGACAGGGGGCACCGGGGAGCTGTTTTTT,CSARDFGTGGTGELFF
TRBV5-1,TRBJ2-3,few,NA,TGCGCCAGCAGCTTGGAACTTCCTAGCACAGATACGCAGTATTTT,CASSLELPSTDTQYF
TRBV4-1,TRBJ2-1,few,NA,TGCGCCAGCAGCCAGGGGCGTCTAGTACGGCAGTTCTTC,CASSQGRLVRQFF
TRBV6-5,TRBJ2-2,many,NA,TGTGCCAGCAGTTTCAACACCGGGGAGCTGTTTTTT,CASSFNTGELFF
TRBV29-1,TRBJ2-7,few,NA,TGCAGCGTTGTTGCGGGTCGGGGCGAGCAGTACTTC,CSVVAGRGEQYF
TRBV7-2,TRBJ1-2,NA,NA,TGTGCCAGCAGCTTAGTGGAGAACTATGGCTACACCTTC,CASSLVENYGYTF